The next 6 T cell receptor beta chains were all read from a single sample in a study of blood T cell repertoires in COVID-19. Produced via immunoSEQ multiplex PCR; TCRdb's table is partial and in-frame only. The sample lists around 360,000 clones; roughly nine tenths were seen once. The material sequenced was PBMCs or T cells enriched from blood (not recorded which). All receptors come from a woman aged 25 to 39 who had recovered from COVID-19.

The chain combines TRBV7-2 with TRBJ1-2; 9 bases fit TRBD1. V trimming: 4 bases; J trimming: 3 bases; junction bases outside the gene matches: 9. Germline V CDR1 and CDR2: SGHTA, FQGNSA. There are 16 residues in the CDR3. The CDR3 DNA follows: TGTGCCAGCAGCTCAACCTCGGGACAGGGAGACTATGGCTACACCTTC. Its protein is CASSSTSGQGDYGYTF.

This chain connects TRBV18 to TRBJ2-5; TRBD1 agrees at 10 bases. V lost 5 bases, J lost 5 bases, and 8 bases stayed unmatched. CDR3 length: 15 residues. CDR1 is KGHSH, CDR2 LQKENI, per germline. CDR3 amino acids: CASSSRDRGTETQYF. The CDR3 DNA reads TGTGCCAGCTCATCCCGGGACAGGGGAACGGAGACCCAGTACTTC.

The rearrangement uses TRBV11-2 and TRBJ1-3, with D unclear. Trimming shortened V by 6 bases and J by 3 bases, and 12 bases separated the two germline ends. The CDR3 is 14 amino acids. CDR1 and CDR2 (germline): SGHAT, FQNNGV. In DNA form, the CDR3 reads TGTGCCAGCAGAGGAGAGGGCGTTGGAAACACCATATATTTT. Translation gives CASRGEGVGNTIYF.

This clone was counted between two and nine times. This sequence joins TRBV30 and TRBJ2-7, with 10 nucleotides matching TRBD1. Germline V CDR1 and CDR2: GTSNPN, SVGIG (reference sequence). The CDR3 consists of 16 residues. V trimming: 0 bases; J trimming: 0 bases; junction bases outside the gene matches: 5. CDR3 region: CAWSVFGQGDSYEQYF. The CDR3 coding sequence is TGTGCCTGGAGTGTATTTGGACAGGGGGACTCCTACGAGCAGTACTTC.

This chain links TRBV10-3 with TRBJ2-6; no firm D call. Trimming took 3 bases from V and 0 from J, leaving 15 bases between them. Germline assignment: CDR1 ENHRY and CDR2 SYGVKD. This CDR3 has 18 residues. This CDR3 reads CAISDPTPEASGANVLTF. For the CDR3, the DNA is TGTGCCATCAGTGACCCCACCCCCGAGGCCTCTGGGGCCAACGTCCTGACTTTC.

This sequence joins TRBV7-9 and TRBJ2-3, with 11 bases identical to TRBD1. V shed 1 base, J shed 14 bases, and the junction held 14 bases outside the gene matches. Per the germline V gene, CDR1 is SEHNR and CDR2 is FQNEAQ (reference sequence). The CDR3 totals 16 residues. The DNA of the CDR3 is TGTGCCAGCAGCTTAGAAATAGGGACAGGGGGTCAGTATCGGTATTTT. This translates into CASSLEIGTGGQYRYF.